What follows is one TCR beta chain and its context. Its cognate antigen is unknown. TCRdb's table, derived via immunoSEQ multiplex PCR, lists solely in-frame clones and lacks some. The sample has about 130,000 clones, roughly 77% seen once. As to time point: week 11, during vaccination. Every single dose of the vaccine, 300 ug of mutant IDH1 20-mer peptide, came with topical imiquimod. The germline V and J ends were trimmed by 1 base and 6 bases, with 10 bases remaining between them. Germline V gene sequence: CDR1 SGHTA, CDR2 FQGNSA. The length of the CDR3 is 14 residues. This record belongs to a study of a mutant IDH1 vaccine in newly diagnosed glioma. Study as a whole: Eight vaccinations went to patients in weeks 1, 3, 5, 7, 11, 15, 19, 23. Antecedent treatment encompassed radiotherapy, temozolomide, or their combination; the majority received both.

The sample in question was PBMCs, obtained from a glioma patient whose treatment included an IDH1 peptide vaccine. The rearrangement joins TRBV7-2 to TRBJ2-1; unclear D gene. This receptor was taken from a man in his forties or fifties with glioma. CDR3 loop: CASSLDAAFNEQFF. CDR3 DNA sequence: TGTGCCAGCAGCTTAGATGCAGCCTTCAATGAGCAGTTCTTC.